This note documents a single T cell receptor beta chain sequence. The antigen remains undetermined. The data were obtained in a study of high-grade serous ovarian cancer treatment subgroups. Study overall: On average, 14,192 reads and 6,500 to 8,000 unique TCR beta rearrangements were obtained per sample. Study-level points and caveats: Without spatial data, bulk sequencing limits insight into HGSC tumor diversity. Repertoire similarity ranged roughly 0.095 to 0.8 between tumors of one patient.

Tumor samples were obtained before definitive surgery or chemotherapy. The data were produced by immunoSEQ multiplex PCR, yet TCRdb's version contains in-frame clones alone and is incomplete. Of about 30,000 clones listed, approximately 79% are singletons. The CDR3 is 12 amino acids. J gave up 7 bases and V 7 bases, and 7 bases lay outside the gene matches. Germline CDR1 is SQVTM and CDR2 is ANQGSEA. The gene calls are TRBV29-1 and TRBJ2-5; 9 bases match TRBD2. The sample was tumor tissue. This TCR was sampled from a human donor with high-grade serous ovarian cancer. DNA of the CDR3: TGCAGCGCCGAACGCGGGAGGGGGACCCAGTACTTC. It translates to CSAERGRGTQYF.